These 17 T cell receptor beta chains were sequenced from one sample in a study of T cell repertoires in cytomegalovirus infection. One entry per CDR3 protein, called by TCRdb with MiXCR from the reads. Of about 400,000 distinct CDR3 sequences in the sample, roughly 34% were seen once. These receptors are not linked to any known antigen. The sample here was cultured PBMCs, taken from culture after CMV antigen stimulation. The origin of the receptors is a human donor in good health (CMV status not recorded). Some clones in this sample may be carry-over from other donors' samples.

This clonotype was counted a few times. The V call is TRBV5-6, the J call TRBJ1-4, with a tentative D call TRBD1 (5 bases). This CDR3 has 14 amino acids. V gave up 1 base and J gave up 5 bases, with 9 bases separating them. CDR1 is SGHDT, CDR2 YYEEEE, per germline. CDR3 DNA: TGTGCCAGCAGCTTGCCAGGGAGGAATGAAAAACTGTTTTTT. Its protein product is CASSLPGRNEKLFF. Complete variable domain (other parts from reference TRBV5-6 and TRBJ1-4): DAGVTQSPTHLIKTRGQQVTLRCSPKSGHDTVSWYQQALGQGPQFIFQYYEEEERQRGNFPDRFSGHQFPNYSSELNVNALLLGDSALYLCASSLPGRNEKLFFGSGTQLSVL.

This clonotype was observed a handful of times. The V gene is TRBV4-1, the J gene TRBJ2-2; D remains unclear. V was clipped by 0 bases and J by 6 bases, with 11 bases between them. CDR1 and CDR2 (germline): MGHRA, YSYEKL. This CDR3 is built from 15 residues. As DNA, the CDR3 is TGCGCCAGCAGCCAAGATCTTTCGCTACCCGGGGAGCTGTTTTTT. This encodes CASSQDLSLPGELFF.

This clonotype was detected a few times. The CDR3 here is CASSPWTPVSGNTIYF. The CDR3 DNA reads TGTGCCAGCAGCCCATGGACACCCGTCTCTGGAAACACCATATATTTT. The chain has TRBV7-9 and TRBJ1-3, with a weak D call TRBD1 (5 bases). This CDR3 has 16 residues. V gave up 5 bases and J gave up 0 bases, with 14 bases separating them. Germline lookup yields CDR1 SEHNR and CDR2 FQNEAQ (reference sequence).

This clonotype showed up just a few times. CDR3 bases: TGTGCCAGCAGCCCTAGAACAGGGGAGGGACACATTCAGTACTTC. Amino acid sequence: CASSPRTGEGHIQYF. The V call is TRBV7-8, the J call TRBJ2-4, with D tentatively TRBD1 or TRBD2 (7 bases each). The CDR3 has 15 residues. V lost 5 bases, J lost 8 bases, and 19 bases lay in between. CDR1 SGHVS and CDR2 FQNEAQ come from the germline V gene.

The CDR3 DNA sequence: TGTGCCAGCACTAAAAGGACTCAGGGTGTCACTGAAGCTTTCTTT. Amino acid sequence: CASTKRTQGVTEAFF. The chain has TRBV6-6 and TRBJ1-1, with TRBD1 as a possible D gene (5 bases). Germline CDR1 and CDR2: MNHNY and SVGAGI (reference sequence). The V gene lost 7 bases and the J gene lost 4 bases, with 19 bases spanning the gap. The CDR3 runs to 15 residues.

This clonotype has more than one count but fewer than ten. V and J are TRBV4-3 and TRBJ2-4; 10 bases line up with TRBD2. Per germline, CDR1 LGHNA and CDR2 YSLEER. This CDR3 spans 19 amino acids. V shed 0 bases and J 0 bases; nucleotides not matched to a gene: 8. The CDR3 loop is CASSQEAAGGNLAKNIQYF. The DNA for the CDR3 is TGCGCCAGCAGCCAAGAAGCAGCGGGAGGGAACTTAGCCAAAAACATTCAGTACTTC.

CDR3 nucleotides: TGCAGTGCTAGAGGCCCGGATTCGGGAAAACTGTTTTTT. As protein: CSARGPDSGKLFF. The chain links TRBV20-1 to TRBJ1-4; no reliable D call. Trimming stripped 1 base from V and 10 bases from J, with 13 bases between. From germline, CDR1 is DFQATT and CDR2 SNEGSKA (reference sequence). CDR3 length equals 13 residues.

Written as DNA, the CDR3 is TGTGCCAGCAGCCCTCCCCAGCAGGGGGCCCCAAATGAGCAGTTCTTC. It encodes CASSPPQQGAPNEQFF. The chain couples TRBV7-9 to TRBJ2-1, with 8 positions matching TRBD1. The J segment lost 7 bases and the V segment lost 5 bases, leaving 13 bases of the junction unmatched. Looked up from germline, CDR1 is SEHNR and CDR2 is FQNEAQ (reference sequence). The CDR3 runs 16 residues.

In the case of this clonotype: A read error is possible here, since a much larger clone lies one base away. The rearrangement links TRBV28 to TRBJ2-7; tentatively, D is TRBD1 (5 bases). Trimming left V 4 bases short and J 2 bases short, with 21 bases between. Germline V gene lookup returns CDR1 MDHEN and CDR2 SYDVKM. The CDR3 has 17 residues. CDR3: CASSSTLQASRTYEQYF. Written as DNA, the CDR3 is TGTGCCAGCAGTTCGACACTACAGGCGAGCCGGACCTACGAGCAGTACTTC.

The table lists this clonotype with a few counts. The genes are TRBV6-1 and TRBJ2-1; 10 bases are shared with TRBD2. CDR3 length: 15 residues. Germline CDR1 and CDR2: MNHNS and SASEGT. The ends lost 5 bases at V and 4 bases at J; junction bases unmatched: 5. CDR3 nucleotides: TGTGCCAGCAGTACCCGACTAGCGGGTTACAATGAGCAGTTCTTC. Translation gives CASSTRLAGYNEQFF.

A few counts support this clonotype. This rearrangement joins TRBV4-3 to TRBJ1-4; no clear D gene. The CDR3 has 15 residues. Germline assignment: CDR1 LGHNA and CDR2 YSLEER. V lost 0 bases to trimming and J lost 5 bases, with 10 bases between them. In DNA form, the CDR3 reads TGCGCCAGCAGCCAAGAGAAAGATCGGAATGAAAAACTGTTTTTT. It yields the protein CASSQEKDRNEKLFF.

The chain recombines TRBV7-9 with TRBJ2-1; D not certain. From germline, CDR1 is SEHNR and CDR2 FQNEAQ (reference sequence). V lost 1 base and J lost 2, with 9 bases in between. The CDR3 contains 15 residues. The CDR3 sequence: CASSLGLAPYNEQFF. CDR3 sequence (DNA): TGTGCCAGCAGCTTAGGGTTAGCCCCCTACAATGAGCAGTTCTTC.

This chain connects TRBV20-1 to TRBJ2-5; TRBD2 is a possible D gene (5 bases). The CDR3 has 13 residues. The V end was cut by 3 bases, the J end by 2 bases, with 10 bases between. Germline CDR1 reads DFQATT; CDR2 reads SNEGSKA (reference sequence). CDR3 nucleotides: TGCAGTGCTAGCGGGATCGTTCAAGAGACCCAGTACTTC. This gives the protein CSASGIVQETQYF.

This chain links TRBV20-1 with TRBJ2-7; a weak D match, TRBD2 (6 bases). The ends were cut back, 1 base at V and 2 bases at J, with 12 bases in the middle. The V gene's germline CDR1 is DFQATT and CDR2 SNEGSKA (reference sequence). This CDR3 is 14 amino acids long. The CDR3 loop reads CSARARGWTYEQYF. In nucleotides, the CDR3 is TGCAGTGCTAGAGCCCGGGGGTGGACCTACGAGCAGTACTTC.

The chain links TRBV7-2 to TRBJ2-7; 10 positions agree with TRBD2. The CDR3 is 15 amino acids. J lost 6 bases, V lost 4 bases, and 9 bases had no gene match. Germline V gives CDR1 SGHTA, CDR2 FQGNSA. CDR3 amino acids: CASSSRLAGAGEQYF. In nucleotides, the CDR3 is TGTGCCAGCAGCTCCCGTCTAGCGGGAGCTGGCGAGCAGTACTTC.

V and J are TRBV27 and TRBJ2-1; D gene unclear. The germline V gene has CDR1 MNHEY and CDR2 SMNVEV (reference sequence). V lost 0 bases and J 0 bases, leaving 6 bases between the germline ends. The CDR3 spans 15 residues. The DNA of the CDR3 is TGTGCCAGCAGTTTATCCCCCCCCTCCTACAATGAGCAGTTCTTC. Translation gives CASSLSPPSYNEQFF.

The chain is built from TRBV6-5 and TRBJ2-5; TRBD2 agrees at 7 bases. The junction had 2 bases not matched to a gene; V was cut back by 6 bases and J by 1 base. CDR1 MNHEY and CDR2 SVGAGI come from the germline V gene. The CDR3 is 13 amino acids. DNA of the CDR3: TGTGCCAGCAGCCGGGAGGCCCAAGAGACCCAGTACTTC. Residues: CASSREAQETQYF.